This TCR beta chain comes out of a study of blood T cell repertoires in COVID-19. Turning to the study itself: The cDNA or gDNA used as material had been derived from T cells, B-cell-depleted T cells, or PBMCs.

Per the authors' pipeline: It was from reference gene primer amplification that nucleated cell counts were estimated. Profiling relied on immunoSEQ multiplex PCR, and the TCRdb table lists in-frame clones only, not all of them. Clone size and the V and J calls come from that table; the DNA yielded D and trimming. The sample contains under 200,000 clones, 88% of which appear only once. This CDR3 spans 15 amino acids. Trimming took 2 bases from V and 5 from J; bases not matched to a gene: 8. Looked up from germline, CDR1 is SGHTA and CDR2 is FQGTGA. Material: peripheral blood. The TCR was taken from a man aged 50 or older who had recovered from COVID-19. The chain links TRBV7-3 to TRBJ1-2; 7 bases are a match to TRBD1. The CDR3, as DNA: TGTGCCAGCAGCTTAGGCCGGGACAGAGTTTATGGCTACACCTTC. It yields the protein CASSLGRDRVYGYTF. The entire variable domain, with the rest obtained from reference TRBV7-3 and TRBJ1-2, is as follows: GAGVSQTPSNKVTEKGKYVELRCDPISGHTALYWYRQSLGQGPEFLIYFQGTGAADDSGLPNDRFFAVRPEGSVSTLKIQRTERGDSAVYLCASSLGRDRVYGYTFGSGTRLTVV.